This T cell receptor (beta chain) was identified in a study of blood T cell repertoires in COVID-19 (dated by TCRdb to 2018 to 2020). A note on the overall study: Collaborator samples came from the United States, Italy and Spain and covered acute and convalescent phases of COVID-19. The dataset comprised deeply sampled blood TCRbeta repertoires from subjects exposed to, actively infected with, or recovered from COVID-19. A de-identified subject ID, COVID-19 status, age in years and sex were almost always included in the sample metadata. Where HLA class I and class II types were available, the types were taken from metadata supplied by the sample provider, not from assay-based typing. Samples came from the ongoing ImmuneRACE study (first 160 participants) plus 1,254 subjects from 6 global collaborators. The repertoires were made available in a free public database intended to serve as a resource for research on the immune response to SARS-CoV-2. The prospective study material was composed of cDNA or gDNA derived from T cells, B-cell-depleted T cells, or PBMCs. What the study reported, not specific to this receptor: The amount of clinical and demographic metadata varied by source and participant and was provided uncurated.

The collaborating institutions used their own protocols to collect whole blood in K2EDTA tubes. For TCRbeta analysis, collaborators shipped samples in one of three forms: frozen whole blood, isolated PBMCs, or DNA extracted from either of those sample types. For this chain, trimming is 0 bases at the V end and 6 bases at the J end, and the number of junction bases without a gene match is 1. The CDR3 numbers 13 residues from cysteine through phenylalanine. Solely the CDR3 DNA is kept, with 39 bases framed from the first base. The germline V gene yields KGHSH for CDR1 and LQKENI for CDR2. About this clone itself: The antigen this receptor binds is unknown. Within one base of it there is no much larger clone, and no base qualities were kept.

TCRbeta CDR3 regions were amplified from genomic DNA by means of the immunoSEQ Assay, a bias-controlled multiplex PCR. As for the original processing: The number of nucleated cells in each sample was estimated by amplification of reference gene primers within the assay. To quantify the absolute abundance of each unique TCRbeta CDR3 rearrangement, sequence reads were collapsed and filtered. For each sample, productive Simpson clonality was calculated as the square root of Simpson's diversity index across productive rearrangements. As stored in TCRdb, this immuneACCESS dataset retains in-frame rearrangements with V and J assigned. A fraction of the clones does not appear; measured against another copy, unresolved V genes explain less than half of the discrepancy, and the remainder lacks a known reason. V and J calls and clone size come straight from that table; D and trimming were deduced from the DNA. Within this sample are 75,000 to 100,000 clones, with 75% to 85% of them counted one time only. The leading ten clones occupy around 9.4% of the sample.

The chain is made from TRBV18 and TRBJ1-2, and 7 junctional nucleotides match TRBD1. Sequenced: peripheral blood. This sequence originates from an elderly woman with acute or convalescent COVID-19. In nucleotides, the sequence is TGTGCCAGCTCACCACCGACAGGGAATGGCTACACCTTC. Its protein is CASSPPTGNGYTF.